The rows below give T cell receptor beta chains drawn from one sample of a study of long-term antiretroviral therapy in people with HIV. Method: immunoSEQ multiplex PCR; TCRdb's copy keeps in-frame clones and lacks some. The sample has under 30,000 clones; roughly 80% are singletons. The source material was unsorted PBMCs, sampled 0.3 years after starting antiretroviral therapy. These receptors all stem from a man aged 40-50 years with HIV. Both conserved end residues are part of each CDR3. D genes are given only for firm matches. The size field is filled for only some rows; it gives once, few, many or a size class.

TRBV11-3	TRBJ2-2	once	TRBD1	CASSSRKGTGAGELFF	TGTGCCAGCAGCTCCAGGAAGGGGACAGGAGCCGGGGAGCTGTTTTTT
TRBV27	TRBJ1-5	.	.	CASGQPQHF	TGTGCCAGTGGGCAGCCCCAGCATTTT
TRBV28	TRBJ1-2	few	TRBD1	CASSSQGPTPNYGYTF	TGTGCCAGCAGTTCACAGGGGCCTACCCCTAACTATGGCTACACCTTC
TRBV5-1	TRBJ2-1	.	.	CASSLVPGSHNEQFF	TGCGCCAGCAGCTTGGTCCCGGGGTCCCACAATGAGCAGTTCTTC
TRBV27	TRBJ2-4	.	.	CASSLGIRAKNIQYF	TGTGCCAGCAGTTTAGGAATTCGGGCCAAAAACATTCAGTACTTC
TRBV10-3	TRBJ2-7	.	TRBD2	CAISVDSGSFTYEQYF	TGTGCCATCAGTGTAGACAGCGGGAGCTTCACTTACGAGCAGTACTTC
TRBV18	TRBJ1-3	.	.	CASSEGAGNTIYF	TGTGCCAGCTCGGAGGGGGCTGGAAACACCATATATTTT
TRBV10-2	TRBJ1-4	.	.	CASSEGHENEKLFF	TGCGCCAGCTCCGAGGGACACGAGAATGAAAAACTGTTTTTT
TRBV6-6	TRBJ2-5	.	.	CASSYRRMETQYF	TGTGCCAGCAGTTACAGGCGCATGGAGACCCAGTACTTC
TRBV2	TRBJ1-4	.	.	CASSYGQLKEKLFF	TGTGCCAGCAGTTACGGACAGTTGAAGGAAAAACTGTTTTTT
TRBV5-5	TRBJ1-5	.	.	CASSLGTSNQPQHF	TGTGCCAGCAGCTTGGGGACTTCCAATCAGCCCCAGCATTTT
TRBV13	TRBJ2-1	.	TRBD2	CASSLELAGSYNEQFF	TGTGCCAGCAGCTTAGAACTAGCGGGGTCCTACAATGAGCAGTTCTTC
TRBV7-8	TRBJ2-2	.	TRBD1	CASSLWAGGGTGELFF	TGTGCCAGCAGCTTATGGGCAGGGGGCGGAACCGGGGAGCTGTTTTTT
TRBV10-2	TRBJ2-3	.	TRBD1	CASSEPGQGTDTQYF	TGCGCCAGCAGTGAGCCGGGACAGGGGACAGATACGCAGTATTTT
TRBV29-1	TRBJ2-7	.	TRBD2	CSGEPGRGVCEQYF	TGCAGCGGGGAACCGGGACGGGGGGTATGCGAGCAGTACTTC
TRBV5-5	TRBJ1-2	.	.	CASSLGQINYGYTF	TGTGCCAGCAGCTTGGGACAGATCAACTATGGCTACACCTTC
TRBV7-8	TRBJ1-1	.	.	CASSLAGASEAFF	TGTGCCAGCAGCTTAGCAGGGGCGTCTGAAGCTTTCTTT
TRBV28	TRBJ1-1	.	.	CATATTGRAFF	TGTGCCACGGCTACCACAGGGAGGGCTTTCTTT
TRBV9	TRBJ2-1	once	TRBD2	CASSEDPSGSFNEQFF	TGTGCCAGCAGCGAAGATCCTAGCGGGTCATTCAATGAGCAGTTCTTC
TRBV7-3	TRBJ1-1	few	.	CASSSTPLATEAFF	TGTGCCAGCAGCTCGACACCATTAGCCACTGAAGCTTTCTTT
TRBV27	TRBJ2-3	.	.	CASRATRRRTDTQYF	TGTGCCAGCAGGGCTACACGCCGCCGTACCGATACGCAGTATTTT
TRBV7-2	TRBJ2-3	few	TRBD2	CASSYRLAGGDTQYF	TGTGCCAGCAGCTACAGACTAGCGGGAGGGGATACGCAGTATTTT
TRBV29-1	TRBJ1-2	.	.	CSASTGQAYGYTF	TGCAGCGCTTCGACGGGGCAGGCCTATGGCTACACCTTC
TRBV28	TRBJ2-2	few	.	CASSLASVQQNTGELFF	TGTGCCAGCAGCTTGGCGTCTGTACAGCAGAACACCGGGGAGCTGTTTTTT
TRBV29-1	TRBJ2-1	once	TRBD1	CSVEGTGGANEQFF	TGCAGCGTTGAGGGGACAGGGGGTGCCAATGAGCAGTTCTTC
TRBV7-9	TRBJ2-2	.	TRBD2	CASSLGLAAGELFF	TGTGCCAGCAGCTTGGGACTAGCGGCCGGGGAGCTGTTTTTT
TRBV7-2	TRBJ2-7	.	.	CASSLARQRANYEQYF	TGTGCCAGCAGCTTAGCGCGCCAGCGGGCCAACTACGAGCAGTACTTC
TRBV2	TRBJ2-1	.	TRBD1	CASSRDSLYNEQFF	TGTGCCAGCAGTAGGGACAGCTTATACAATGAGCAGTTCTTC
TRBV9	TRBJ2-1	.	TRBD2	CASSPRREGNNEQFF	TGTGCCAGCAGCCCACGACGGGAGGGGAACAATGAGCAGTTCTTC
TRBV27	TRBJ1-1	medium-sized	.	CASSVTARTEAFF	TGTGCCAGCAGTGTGACAGCTAGGACTGAAGCTTTCTTT
TRBV13	TRBJ2-5	.	TRBD1	CASSSGTEPWETQYF	TGTGCCAGCAGCTCAGGGACAGAGCCCTGGGAGACCCAGTACTTC
TRBV7-9	TRBJ2-1	once	TRBD2	CASGLGGPYNEQFF	TGTGCCAGCGGACTAGGAGGGCCATACAATGAGCAGTTCTTC
TRBV30	TRBJ2-1	.	TRBD2	CAWSVGLAIRNEQFF	TGTGCCTGGAGTGTCGGACTAGCGATTCGGAATGAGCAGTTCTTC
TRBV15	TRBJ2-3	.	.	CATSTRDTQYF	TGTGCCACCAGCACACGCGATACGCAGTATTTT
TRBV30	TRBJ1-5	.	.	CASSIDSNQPQHF	TGTGCCTCCTCAATAGATAGCAATCAGCCCCAGCATTTT
TRBV27	TRBJ1-5	.	TRBD1	CASSLRQGNQPQHF	TGTGCCAGCAGTTTAAGACAGGGGAATCAGCCCCAGCATTTT
TRBV7-9	TRBJ2-1	.	.	CASRRQINEQFF	TGTGCCAGCCGCCGGCAGATCAATGAGCAGTTCTTC
TRBV20-1	TRBJ2-2	.	.	CSAPTTGELFF	TGCAGTGCGCCGACCACCGGGGAGCTGTTTTTT
TRBV2	TRBJ1-5	.	TRBD1	CASEGQRNQPQHF	TGTGCCAGCGAGGGACAGCGCAATCAGCCCCAGCATTTT
TRBV21-1	TRBJ2-1	.	.	CASSTLRDRSSYNEQFF	TGTGCCAGCAGCACTCTAAGGGACAGGAGCTCCTACAATGAGCAGTTCTTC
TRBV28	TRBJ1-6	.	.	CASRYRTGAYNSPLHF	TGTGCCAGCAGGTACAGGACGGGCGCCTATAATTCACCCCTCCACTTT
TRBV28	TRBJ1-2	once	.	CASSPSGTHYGYTF	TGTGCCAGCAGTCCCTCCGGGACACACTATGGCTACACCTTC
TRBV28	TRBJ1-3	few	.	CASRPWRSGNTIYF	TGTGCCAGCAGGCCCTGGAGGTCTGGAAACACCATATATTTT
TRBV5-5	TRBJ2-1	.	.	CASSFGGSKYNEQFF	TGTGCCAGCAGCTTCGGCGGATCTAAGTACAATGAGCAGTTCTTC
TRBV28	TRBJ2-7	.	.	CASSLVGGQSYEQYF	TGTGCCAGCAGTTTAGTAGGAGGACAGTCCTACGAGCAGTACTTC
TRBV11-2	TRBJ1-5	.	.	CASSLSLGQPQHF	TGTGCCAGCAGCTTATCTTTGGGGCAGCCCCAGCATTTT
TRBV18	TRBJ1-5	few	.	CASSPDGRNQPQHF	TGTGCCAGCTCACCCGACGGTAGAAATCAGCCCCAGCATTTT
TRBV27	TRBJ1-1	.	.	CASATAGRVKAFF	TGTGCCAGCGCCACGGCGGGGCGGGTGAAAGCTTTCTTT
TRBV5-5	TRBJ2-1	.	.	CASSPPSLNNEQFF	TGTGCCAGCAGCCCCCCTAGCCTTAACAATGAGCAGTTCTTC
TRBV6-5	TRBJ2-5	once	.	CASSYPGVETQYF	TGTGCCAGCAGTTACCCCGGGGTAGAGACCCAGTACTTC
TRBV27	TRBJ1-5	.	.	CASSLTGQHYQPQHF	TGTGCCAGCAGTTTAACCGGACAGCACTATCAGCCCCAGCATTTT